A selection of T cell receptor beta chains follows, all from one sample in a study of monozygotic twins with inflammatory bowel disease. Reprocessing the 5' RACE reads, TCRdb reports a single entry for every CDR3 protein and omits DNA. This repertoire includes 150,000 to 200,000 distinct CDR3 sequences. The sample comprised blood. The origin of the receptors is a human donor with ulcerative colitis or Crohn's disease, or a healthy co-twin of an affected twin (not recorded which). The CDR3 runs from the conserved cysteine through the conserved F or W. The order of the fields is J gene, V gene, CDR3 protein.

TRBJ1-6	TRBV20-1	CSARDLGAGESPLHF
TRBJ1-2	TRBV12-3/TRBV12-4	CASSFRGSAGYTF
TRBJ1-1	TRBV3-1	CASSQKDINEAFF
TRBJ2-7	TRBV5-4	CASSLVLDYEQYF
TRBJ2-6	TRBV28	CASDGGGANVLTF
TRBJ2-5	TRBV5-1	CASSLVLAGSQETQYF
TRBJ1-1	TRBV20-1	CSARPGLVGGAFF
TRBJ2-2	TRBV19	CASSPRARSTGELFF
TRBJ1-1	TRBV5-6	CASSFGGVNTEAFF
TRBJ2-1	TRBV15	CATSSGLKNNEQFF
TRBJ2-7	TRBV18	CASLGTGEHEQYF
TRBJ1-2	TRBV6-5	CASSLNFARDGYTF
TRBJ2-3	TRBV7-2	CASSLQSSYTDTQYF
TRBJ1-2	TRBV27	CASSRGTGKGDGYGYTF
TRBJ2-1	TRBV6-5	CASSYSWVAGASYNEQFF
TRBJ2-2	TRBV5-1	CASSLTVGGELFF
TRBJ1-2	TRBV12-5	CASGRGTEYGYTF
TRBJ2-7	TRBV5-1	CASSSSTVPYEQYF
TRBJ2-3	TRBV28	CASTPPWSTDTQYF
TRBJ1-2	TRBV5-1	CASSLVSGANYGYTF
TRBJ2-3	TRBV5-1	CASSLGLLTDTQYF
TRBJ1-1	TRBV12-3/TRBV12-4	CASSLMMGVTEAFF
TRBJ2-1	TRBV11-2	CASSLGTSGPGSYNEQFF
TRBJ2-7	TRBV5-1	CASSPKYGQYSSYEQYF
TRBJ2-3	TRBV21-1	CASSIPSEPDTQYF
TRBJ2-7	TRBV18	CASSPELAGSYEQYF
TRBJ2-5	TRBV6-2/TRBV6-3	CASSYPQGKETQYF
TRBJ2-1	TRBV7-9	CASSLPVREQFF
TRBJ1-6	TRBV10-3	CAISESTNSPLHF
TRBJ2-7	TRBV7-8	CASSLLAAAYEQYF
TRBJ2-2	TRBV6-6	CASSWDAGTGELFF
TRBJ1-6	TRBV7-9	CASSPEAISPLHF
TRBJ2-1	TRBV5-1	CASSLGTKLYNEQFF
TRBJ2-1	TRBV7-2	CASSLARVAEPSSYNEQFF
TRBJ2-7	TRBV7-9	CASSPPRDGTVVSSSYEQYF